The 10 T cell receptor beta chains reported below all come from one sample, sequenced in a study of technical replicates of blood from a handful of donors. Sequencing was performed with immunoSEQ multiplex PCR; in TCRdb, only in-frame clones are kept and a portion is missing. The sample has around 62,000 clones, less than 98% seen once. The specimen sequenced was T cells isolated from PBMCs. The receptors were sampled from a human donor in good health.

J is TRBJ1-1 and V is TRBV29-1, with 9 bases matching TRBD1. The CDR3 length is 13 residues. V lost 6 bases to trimming and J lost 5 bases; unmatched junction nucleotides: 7. Germline CDR1 is SQVTM and CDR2 is ANQGSEA. The CDR3 is CSVYGTGITEAFF. Here the CDR3 DNA reads TGCAGCGTGTACGGGACAGGGATTACTGAAGCTTTCTTT.

J is TRBJ1-2 and V is TRBV2, with 9 bases lining up with TRBD1. The germline V gene has CDR1 SNHLY and CDR2 FYNNEI. V lost 4 bases to trimming and J lost 3 bases; unmatched junction nucleotides: 6. This CDR3 has 15 amino acids. CDR3 DNA sequence: TGTGCCAGCAGTGCACAGGGGGCGATGCACTATGGCTACACCTTC. Its protein product is CASSAQGAMHYGYTF.

The rearrangement links TRBV6-6 to TRBJ1-2; 8 bases agree with TRBD1. Germline V gene sequence: CDR1 MNHNY, CDR2 SVGAGI (reference sequence). The CDR3 has 14 residues. The J segment lost 5 bases and the V segment lost 6 bases, leaving 8 bases of the junction unmatched. The CDR3 here is CASRPGGWGYGYTF. In DNA, the CDR3 is TGTGCCAGCAGACCAGGGGGCTGGGGGTATGGCTACACCTTC.

The chain uses TRBV4-2 and TRBJ2-1; TRBD2 might be the D (5 bases). Germline V lookup: CDR1 LGHNA, CDR2 YNFKEQ. The length of the CDR3 is 16 residues. V gave up 3 bases and J gave up 1 base, with 13 bases separating them. CDR3 coding DNA: TGTGCCAGCAGCCATGACATAAGGGAGTCCTACAATGAGCAGTTCTTC. As protein: CASSHDIRESYNEQFF.

The chain carries TRBV9 and TRBJ2-5; TRBD2 aligns across 7 bases. With V trimmed by 0 bases and J by 7 bases, 9 bases remained unmatched. The CDR3 totals 15 residues. Germline V lookup: CDR1 SGDLS, CDR2 YYNGEE. CDR3 in amino acids: CASSVGLAALGTQYF. CDR3 nucleotides: TGTGCCAGCAGCGTAGGACTAGCCGCCCTTGGGACCCAGTACTTC.

Written as DNA, the CDR3 is TGTGCCAGCTCACTCCGACCCGGACAGGGCCCTGAAAAACTGTTTTTT. Amino acid sequence: CASSLRPGQGPEKLFF. The chain combines TRBV18 with TRBJ1-4; 8 bases match TRBD1. Germline V CDR1 and CDR2: KGHSH, LQKENI. V was clipped by 4 bases and J by 7 bases; unmatched bases: 11. The CDR3 spans 16 residues. The variable domain in full, with the rest retrieved from reference TRBV18 and TRBJ1-4, is NAGVMQNPRHLVRRRGQEARLRCSPMKGHSHVYWYRQLPEEGLKFMVYLQKENIIDESGMPKERFSAEFPKEGPSILRIQQVVRGDSAAYFCASSLRPGQGPEKLFFGSGTQLSVL.

This clone showed up just a few times. J is TRBJ1-3 and V is TRBV19, with 8 bases fitting TRBD1. Germline V gene lookup returns CDR1 LNHDA and CDR2 SQIVND (reference sequence). There are 13 residues in the CDR3. V gave up 8 bases and J gave up 6 bases; unmatched junction bases: 6. The CDR3 reads CASSGTGLNTIYF. CDR3 bases: TGTGCCAGTTCCGGGACAGGATTAAACACCATATATTTT.

The chain combines TRBV4-3 with TRBJ1-2; D is possibly TRBD1 (6 bases). Trimming removed 4 bases at V and 4 bases at J, with 16 bases between. This CDR3 region has 15 residues. The germline CDR1 and CDR2 sequences are LGHNA and YSLEER. The CDR3 loop is CASSPNREPVYGYTF. CDR3 nucleotide sequence: TGCGCCAGCAGCCCCAACAGGGAACCAGTCTATGGCTACACCTTC.

The V call is TRBV11-2, the J call TRBJ2-1; TRBD2 matches at 7 bases. Germline assignment: CDR1 SGHAT and CDR2 FQNNGV. The CDR3 has 18 residues. The trim removed 3 bases at V and 5 bases at J, leaving 16 bases unmatched. In nucleotides, the CDR3 is TGTGCCAGCAGCTTGCGAAGTTGGGGAACGGGAGGCAACAATGAGCAGTTCTTC. Translated: CASSLRSWGTGGNNEQFF.

This chain uses TRBV28 with TRBJ2-3, with 8 nucleotides matching TRBD2. The germline CDR1 and CDR2 sequences are MDHEN and SYDVKM. After removal of 5 bases from V and 4 bases from J, the junction contained 8 bases not matched to a gene. The CDR3 runs 15 residues. The CDR3 DNA is TGTGCCAGCAGTAGCAGGCGGGAGGTGCCAGATACGCAGTATTTT. Translated: CASSSRREVPDTQYF.